This T cell receptor (beta chain) emerged from a study of cytomegalovirus exposure and HLA in healthy donors. PCR used 60 Vbeta primers and 13 Jbeta primers. The assay was immunoSEQ multiplex PCR, and TCRdb's table has in-frame clones only and misses some. Of some 140,000 clones in the sample, over 75% were seen once. Germline V lookup: CDR1 SGHTA, CDR2 FQGTGA. This CDR3 contains 16 residues. V lost 6 bases, J lost 4 bases, and 21 bases lay in between. Study-level points and caveats: An analysis was carried out at a later point. It showed that HLA-associated TCR beta chains were more clonally expanded than equally common non-associated chains. The authors later linked a missense DCLRE1C variant to TCR beta V- and J-gene trimming. Being productive about 87% or about 30% of the time was typical of most TCR beta V segments in an earlier analysis. The authors assumed roughly uniform sequencing depth across donors for presence/absence analyses.

In the case of this clone: Its specificity is unknown.

The specimen was PBMCs. The receptor was isolated from a woman in her forties or fifties in good health and CMV-seropositive. The chain uses TRBV7-3 and TRBJ1-1; no reliable D call. This chain's CDR3 is CASRSSGPGVATEAFF. As DNA, the CDR3 is TGTGCCAGCAGGTCTTCCGGGCCCGGGGTGGCCACTGAAGCTTTCTTT.